Here is one T cell receptor beta chain with its context. Its antigen is unidentified. Repertoires were generated with immunoSEQ multiplex PCR, while TCRdb's copy carries only in-frame clones and drops some. This sample has 25,000 to 35,000 clones; 80% to 95% occur once, and the top ten carry less than 55%. In germline, CDR1 is SGHAT, CDR2 FQNNGV. The CDR3 is 13 amino acids. With 3 bases removed from V and 5 bases from J, the gap between germline ends came to 7 bases. This sample was included in a study of T cell responses to AZD1222 COVID-19 vaccine. Study-level background: Second-dose groups at about 4 or about 12 weeks were pooled. Broader study findings: Spike-specific TCR depth and breadth grew after two AZD1222 doses. Most donors were white British and more were female, and clonal diversity was possibly underestimated. Targets within unmutated variant regions were reportedly found for nearly half of spike-specific TCRs.

The source is an adult in good health. The sample was peripheral blood, taken on day 0 of AZD1222 vaccination. This sequence joins TRBV11-2 and TRBJ2-2; D may be TRBD2 (5 bases). CDR3 sequence (DNA): TGTGCCAGCAGCTTCGGACTGACCGGGGAGCTGTTTTTT. Its translation is CASSFGLTGELFF.